This TCR beta chain was found in a study of persistence of HIV-infected CD4 T cells. The study's findings and limits: Antigen-responding cells were enriched for degenerate expanded CDR3beta sequences. The rare CMV-responding cells with HIV-1 proviruses were not separately TCR-sequenced.

The immunoSEQ assay was version 4, run in survey mode. Sequenced by immunoSEQ multiplex PCR; TCRdb stores in-frame clones only, minus some. The repertoire holds some 20,000 clones, with 65% as singletons. Comments on this clone: Its specificity is not known.

The stimulus was lysate of CMV-infected fibroblasts, around 10 ug/mL. Sorting selected CD4+ T cells upregulating both CD40 ligand and CD69. CDR1 and CDR2 (germline): LGHDT, YNNKEL (reference sequence). The ends were cut back, 4 bases at V and 6 bases at J, with 4 bases in the middle. The CDR3 consists of 11 residues. This TCR was recovered from an adult woman with HIV who was CMV-seropositive. This sample comprised CD4+ T cells sorted from PBMCs after approximately 19-hour stimulation, obtained from a patient who received antiretroviral therapy. This chain links TRBV3-1 (or the pseudogene TRBV3-2) with TRBJ2-4, with D unclear. The CDR3 DNA reads TGTGCCAGCAGCCGCCTAAACATTCAGTACTTC. Its protein is CASSRLNIQYF.